The T cell receptor beta chain described here comes from a study of siplizumab effects on memory and regulatory T cells (dated by TCRdb to between 2017 and 2020). A note on the overall study: The study examined how the anti-CD2 antibody siplizumab affects alloreactive T-cell subsets in allogeneic mixed lymphocyte reactions built from human PBMCs. Study-wide findings and limitations: Unstimulated naive T cells appeared more diverse than memory T cells, and naive cells seemed to contribute substantially to the alloresponse. Sequences below about 10^-5 frequency were poorly captured, so only a minor fraction of alloreactive clones could be mapped to unstimulated subsets. A naive or memory phenotype could not be assigned to roughly 75-96% of proliferating CD4+ or CD8+ clones. No functional confirmation was obtained for the suppressive function of proliferating Tregs from siplizumab cultures. The cumulative frequency of alloreactive sequences that could be traced back to unstimulated CD4+ memory T cells was significantly reduced by siplizumab. Among mappable alloreactive CD4+ clones, an average Treg-derived fraction of about 70% was observed with siplizumab, compared with roughly 27% in control reactions.

Comment on this clone: The antigen it binds to is not known. Base qualities were left out, and no much larger clone turns up one base away.

CDR1 and CDR2 are drawn from the germline V gene (reference sequence): SGHAT, FQDESV. The CDR3 covers 15 residues, taking in both the cysteine and the phenylalanine. The DNA shown is the 45-base CDR3, in frame from base 1. The V end loses 6 bases and the J end loses 0 bases, and a stretch of 9 bases separates them. Library preparation was by the immunoSEQ multiplex PCR assay. About 9.1 x 10^4 TCR templates per sample were assayed on the deep sequencing platform. Genomic DNA extracted from sorted T cells was used for TCRbeta CDR3 sequencing. The paper's processing steps were these. The R programming language was used for the clonal analysis of the TCRbeta CDR3 data. Alloreactive CD4+ and CD8+ clones were identified by comparing unstimulated samples to CFSE-low samples taken after the reaction. Regulatory or non-regulatory origin of alloreactive CD4+ clones was assigned by matching sequences to the sorted unstimulated Treg and non-Treg repertoires. This is the immuneACCESS table as TCRdb keeps it, with only in-frame sequences that have V and J called. A part of the clones is gone; compared with another copy, unresolved V genes explain less than half, and the rest is unexplained. The V and J calls and clone size come from that table; D and trimming were worked out from the DNA. The sample table contains over 100,000 clones; only one count was recorded for around 92% of them. Of the sample, around 0.73% falls within the top ten clones.

Sorted unstimulated T cells and proliferating T cells recovered from mixed lymphocyte reactions underwent TCRbeta CDR3 sequencing. Fresh whole blood from around 11 HLA-typed healthy donors was used to isolate PBMCs. To map where alloreactive clones came from, CD4+ regulatory T cells in the unstimulated state were FACS-sorted. Sequenced: Tregs sorted from blood. The TCR comes from a human donor in good health. Recombination joined TRBV11-1 with TRBJ2-6; the D gene is unclear. The bases are TGTGCCAGCAGTCTAACCCACTCTGGGGCCAACGTCCTGACTTTC. It encodes CASSLTHSGANVLTF.